A selection of T cell receptor beta chains follows, all from one sample in a study of shared clonotypes between healthy human individuals. The assay was immunoSEQ multiplex PCR, and TCRdb's table has in-frame clones only and misses some. The sample carries 2 million to 3 million clones, approximately 93% recorded once. The specimen was naive CD4+ T cells from PBMCs. All receptors come from a man younger than 30 in good health. Some clones in this sample may be carry-over from other donors' samples. Each CDR3 is given with its conserved first and last residue. The D gene is left open where the match is weak. Clone size is shown for a subset of rows, as once, few, many or a class of expanded clone.

clone size,V gene,J gene,D gene,CDR3 protein,CDR3 DNA
.,TRBV7-6,TRBJ2-1,.,CASSLSGPQFF,TGTGCCAGCAGCTTATCTGGGCCTCAGTTCTTC
.,TRBV19,TRBJ1-2,.,CASSIIRAGDTNYGYTF,TGTGCCAGTAGTATCATCAGGGCTGGGGATACTAACTATGGCTACACCTTC
.,TRBV28,TRBJ2-7,.,CASREGQYLAGEQYF,TGTGCCAGCAGGGAAGGACAGTACCTGGCGGGCGAGCAGTACTTC
.,TRBV10-3,TRBJ2-5,.,CAIRSSGSRETQYF,TGTGCCATCAGGAGCTCAGGTTCACGAGAGACCCAGTACTTC
.,TRBV4-2,TRBJ2-1,TRBD2,CASSQDELAYNEQFF,TGTGCCAGCAGCCAAGATGAACTAGCGTACAATGAGCAGTTCTTC
.,TRBV7-3,TRBJ2-2,.,CASSLNPSIRTGELFF,TGTGCCAGCAGCTTAAATCCCTCCATTAGGACCGGGGAGCTGTTTTTT
.,TRBV7-6,TRBJ2-3,TRBD2,CASSFLLAGGLSTDTQYF,TGTGCCAGCAGCTTCTTACTAGCGGGAGGACTGAGCACAGATACGCAGTATTTT
.,TRBV7-8,TRBJ2-1,.,CASSPLRDRGNEQFF,TGTGCCAGCAGCCCCTTAAGGGACCGGGGCAATGAGCAGTTCTTC
.,TRBV6-5,TRBJ1-3,.,CASSYSNNGNTIYF,TGTGCCAGCAGTTACTCGAACAACGGAAACACCATATATTTT
.,TRBV5-1,TRBJ2-5,.,CASRFLANQETQYF,TGCGCCAGCAGATTTCTAGCGAACCAAGAGACCCAGTACTTC
.,TRBV6-6,TRBJ1-3,.,CAIRTASGNTIYF,TGTGCCATAAGGACAGCTTCTGGAAACACCATATATTTT
once,TRBV27,TRBJ1-3,.,CASSTAPGNSGNTIYF,TGTGCCAGCAGTACCGCCCCAGGAAACTCTGGAAACACCATATATTTT
.,TRBV30,TRBJ2-3,TRBD2,CAYQTSGTDTQYF,TGTGCCTACCAGACTAGCGGGACAGATACGCAGTATTTT
.,TRBV11-2,TRBJ1-3,.,CASSLDHQPGNTIYF,TGTGCCAGCAGCTTAGATCATCAACCGGGGAACACCATATATTTT
.,TRBV9,TRBJ1-2,.,CASSPQDGKPNYGYTF,TGTGCCAGCAGCCCACAGGACGGGAAACCTAACTATGGCTACACCTTC
.,TRBV4-2,TRBJ1-6,TRBD1,CASSPQGARNSPLHF,TGTGCCAGCAGCCCGCAGGGGGCGAGGAATTCACCCCTCCACTTT
.,TRBV28,TRBJ2-1,.,CASSLGGSSYNEQFF,TGTGCCAGCAGTTTGGGTGGTAGCTCCTACAATGAGCAGTTCTTC
.,TRBV4-3,TRBJ2-6,.,CASSQDRSSGANVLTF,TGCGCCAGCAGCCAAGACCGGAGCTCTGGGGCCAACGTCCTGACTTTC
.,TRBV25-1,TRBJ1-2,TRBD1,CASSATGGFRSYTF,TGTGCCAGCAGTGCGACAGGGGGGTTTAGGAGCTACACCTTC
.,TRBV5-1,TRBJ1-1,.,CASSPGGLNTEAFF,TGCGCCAGCAGCCCGGGGGGGCTGAACACTGAAGCTTTCTTT
.,TRBV7-3,TRBJ2-1,TRBD1,CASSSTRTGYNEQFF,TGTGCCAGCAGCTCTACCCGGACAGGTTACAATGAGCAGTTCTTC
.,TRBV30,TRBJ2-1,TRBD1,CAWNTGGALYNEQFF,TGTGCCTGGAATACAGGGGGAGCGTTGTACAATGAGCAGTTCTTC